The 17 T cell receptor beta chains listed next were all sequenced from one sample in a study of somatic mutations in cytotoxic T cells in rheumatoid arthritis. The assay was immunoSEQ multiplex PCR, and TCRdb's table has in-frame clones only and misses some. The sample has 18,000 or so clones, 70% to 75% seen once. Sequencing used CD8+ T cells sorted from blood. These receptors were collected from a woman aged 55-70 years in good health.

The gene calls are TRBV2 and TRBJ1-2; TRBD1 matches at 11 bases. The V gene's germline CDR1 is SNHLY and CDR2 FYNNEI. V gave up 6 bases and J gave up 7 bases; unmatched junction bases: 13. This CDR3 is 16 amino acids long. The CDR3 bases are TGTGCCAGCAGGAGCCAATGGACAGGGGGCGTTTTTGGCTACACCTTC. It specifies CASRSQWTGGVFGYTF.

This clone turned up a few times. V and J are TRBV11-2 and TRBJ1-1, with D unresolved. V shed 1 base and J shed 0 bases, with 12 bases lying between them. From germline, CDR1 is SGHAT and CDR2 FQNNGV. CDR3 length: 16 residues. As DNA, the CDR3 is TGTGCCAGCAGCTTAGGGACGTCGAACTTGAACACTGAAGCTTTCTTT. As protein: CASSLGTSNLNTEAFF.

The chain couples TRBV6-5 to TRBJ2-7, with a possible D match to TRBD1 (6 bases). V gave up 6 bases and J gave up 0 bases, with 12 bases separating them. This CDR3 region has 14 residues. Germline loops: CDR1 MNHEY, CDR2 SVGAGI. The CDR3 DNA sequence: TGTGCCAGCAGGAGGACAGTACTCTCCTACGAGCAGTACTTC. Its translation: CASRRTVLSYEQYF.

This clone has more than one count but fewer than ten. The V and J genes are TRBV9 and TRBJ2-3, with unresolved D. The V end lost 4 bases, the J end lost 5 bases, and 14 bases lay between the germline ends. This CDR3 has 14 amino acids. From germline, CDR1 is SGDLS and CDR2 YYNGEE. CDR3 sequence reads: CASSSTLGLDTQYF. The CDR3 bases are TGTGCCAGCAGCTCCACCCTGGGGTTAGATACGCAGTATTTT.

This clone was detected a few times. The gene calls are TRBV9 and TRBJ2-7, with 9 nucleotides matching TRBD1. The germline V gene encodes CDR1 SGDLS and CDR2 YYNGEE. The CDR3 consists of 15 residues. The J segment lost 4 bases and the V segment lost 0 bases, leaving 5 bases of the junction unmatched. CDR3 bases: TGTGCCAGCAGCGTAGGGACAGGGGCGTCGTACGAGCAGTACTTC. Its protein is CASSVGTGASYEQYF.

The CDR3 loop is CASHTGGTEAFF. The CDR3 DNA sequence: TGTGCCAGCCACACAGGGGGCACTGAAGCTTTCTTT. The genes are TRBV18 and TRBJ1-1, with 8 nucleotides matching TRBD1. CDR3 length: 12 amino acids. V was pared by 8 bases and J by 4 bases, with 3 bases of the junction left unmatched. CDR1 and CDR2 from the germline V gene are KGHSH and LQKENI. Looking up the rest from reference TRBV18 and TRBJ1-1 gives the full variable domain: NAGVMQNPRHLVRRRGQEARLRCSPMKGHSHVYWYRQLPEEGLKFMVYLQKENIIDESGMPKERFSAEFPKEGPSILRIQQVVRGDSAAYFCASHTGGTEAFFGQGTRLTVV.

The chain couples TRBV6-1 to TRBJ1-2; D might be TRBD1 (6 bases). V lost 6 bases, J lost 0 bases, and 14 bases lay in between. Germline CDR1 is MNHNS and CDR2 is SASEGT. CDR3 size: 15 residues. The CDR3 here is CASRDPRQANYGYTF. The CDR3 DNA reads as TGTGCCAGCAGGGACCCTAGACAGGCTAACTATGGCTACACCTTC.

V is TRBV27 and J is TRBJ2-1, with TRBD2 matching over 8 bases. The CDR3 consists of 16 residues. CDR1 MNHEY and CDR2 SMNVEV come from the germline V gene (reference sequence). V shed 5 bases, J shed 0 bases, and the junction held 6 bases outside the gene matches. DNA for the CDR3: TGTGCCAGCAGTCGGGGAAGCGGGAGCTCCTACAATGAGCAGTTCTTC. It codes for CASSRGSGSSYNEQFF.

This clone was counted only a few times. The chain is built from TRBV29-1 and TRBJ2-7; TRBD1 might be the D (5 bases). The V end was cut by 5 bases, the J end by 0 bases, with 29 bases between. Germline-derived CDR1 and CDR2 are SQVTM and ANQGSEA. The CDR3 has 19 residues. The CDR3 nucleotides are TGCAGCGTTCAAGGGCGGCGTACAGGTCGATCTGGCGCCTCCTACGAGCAGTACTTC. Translated: CSVQGRRTGRSGASYEQYF.

This clone was counted a single time. The chain combines TRBV9 with TRBJ1-1, with 8 bases fitting TRBD1. V lost 4 bases, J lost 1 base, and 3 bases stayed unmatched. Germline V gene data show CDR1 as SGDLS and CDR2 as YYNGEE. This CDR3 has 14 residues. The DNA for the CDR3 is TGTGCCAGCAGCCCAGGACAGGGGAACACTGAAGCTTTCTTT. It codes for CASSPGQGNTEAFF.

The rearrangement joins TRBV5-1 to TRBJ2-2; D gene unclear. The CDR3 is 17 amino acids. Per germline, CDR1 SGHRS and CDR2 YFSETQ. Deletions cut 1 base from V and 0 bases from J, with 13 bases between. In nucleotides, the CDR3 is TGCGCCAGCAGCTTGCGTGCAGCTGGCCCGAACACCGGGGAGCTGTTTTTT. Its translation is CASSLRAAGPNTGELFF.

CDR3 in amino acids: CASSYSNRVRTEAFF. In DNA form, the CDR3 reads TGTGCCAGCAGTTACTCGAACAGGGTCAGGACTGAAGCTTTCTTT. The J gene is TRBJ1-1, the V gene TRBV6-6, with D maybe TRBD1 (6 bases). The CDR3 contains 15 residues. V was cut by 0 bases and J by 5 bases, with 13 bases left in between. Germline lookup yields CDR1 MNHNY and CDR2 SVGAGI (reference sequence).

The chain is built from TRBV27 and TRBJ2-7; 7 nucleotides agree with TRBD1. Losses at the gene ends were 7 bases for V and 4 bases for J; bases not matched to a gene: 7. Germline CDR1 reads MNHEY; CDR2 reads SMNVEV (reference sequence). CDR3 length equals 13 residues. The CDR3 DNA reads as TGTGCCAGCACCCCCGTGACAGGGTACGAGCAGTACTTC. Translating gives CASTPVTGYEQYF.

V and J are TRBV5-6 and TRBJ2-7, with 9 positions matching TRBD1. V gave up 2 bases and J gave up 2 bases; unmatched junction bases: 5. Germline loops: CDR1 SGHDT, CDR2 YYEEEE. There are 15 residues in the CDR3. Here the CDR3 reads CASSFRDRATYEQYF. In DNA form, the CDR3 reads TGTGCCAGCAGCTTCCGGGACAGGGCCACCTACGAGCAGTACTTC. Based on the CDR3 plus reference TRBV5-6 and TRBJ2-7, the full variable domain is DAGVTQSPTHLIKTRGQQVTLRCSPKSGHDTVSWYQQALGQGPQFIFQYYEEEERQRGNFPDRFSGHQFPNYSSELNVNALLLGDSALYLCASSFRDRATYEQYFGPGTRLTVT.

The gene calls are TRBV27 and TRBJ1-1; the D gene is possibly TRBD1 (5 bases). This CDR3 has 14 residues. CDR1 MNHEY and CDR2 SMNVEV come from the germline V gene (reference sequence). The ends were cut back, 6 bases at V and 6 bases at J, with 17 bases in the middle. CDR3 DNA: TGTGCCAGCAGCACCTCCAGGGTAGACGCTGAAGCTTTCTTT. As protein: CASSTSRVDAEAFF.

This clone was counted between two and nine times. V and J are TRBV11-2 and TRBJ2-3, with D maybe TRBD1 (5 bases). Germline assignment: CDR1 SGHAT and CDR2 FQNNGV. Trimming removed 5 bases at V and 2 bases at J, with 20 bases between. The CDR3 runs to 17 residues. The CDR3 DNA is TGTGCCAGCAGCCCCACCAGGGCGCGCCGTTCCACAGATACGCAGTATTTT. It is translated as CASSPTRARRSTDTQYF.

This rearrangement joins TRBV7-9 to TRBJ2-7; the match to TRBD2 covers 8 bases. The length of the CDR3 is 11 residues. J gave up 6 bases and V 5 bases, and 0 bases lay outside the gene matches. CDR1 and CDR2 from the germline V gene are SEHNR and FQNEAQ (reference sequence). The CDR3 coding sequence is TGTGCCAGCAGCACTAGCGGCGAGCAGTACTTC. Its translation is CASSTSGEQYF.